One sample yielded the 15 T cell receptor beta chains listed below, sequenced in a study of blood T cell repertoires in COVID-19. TCRdb keeps only in-frame clones here, not all; method: immunoSEQ multiplex PCR. The profile shows 6,200 or so clones, roughly 81% of them singletons. The material sequenced was peripheral blood. The receptors here all came from a man in his sixties with acute or convalescent COVID-19.

The chain uses TRBV3-1 (or the pseudogene TRBV3-2) and TRBJ2-5, with 8 positions matching TRBD1. V was pared by 4 bases and J by 5 bases, with 6 bases of the junction left unmatched. The germline V gene has CDR1 LGHDT and CDR2 YNNKEL (reference sequence). This CDR3 is 14 amino acids long. The CDR3 reads CASSPRTGLETQYF. DNA for the CDR3: TGTGCCAGCAGCCCGCGGACAGGGCTGGAGACCCAGTACTTC.

A few counts support this clone. The chain recombines TRBV6-7 with TRBJ1-2; 8 bases are shared with TRBD1. TRBV6-7 is an ORF, and what it does is uncertain. The CDR3 runs to 14 residues. The CDR3 DNA reads TGTGCAGAACTTCGGGCAGGGGGCGACTATGGCTACACCTTC. This codes for CAELRAGGDYGYTF.

The chain employs TRBV6-5 and TRBJ2-2, with 7 nucleotides matching TRBD2. The CDR3 is 13 residues long. J was trimmed by 3 bases and V by 11 bases; bases with no gene match: 6. The germline gives CDR1 MNHEY, CDR2 SVGAGI. Here the CDR3 DNA reads TGTGCCGGTCGGGACTACTACACCGGGGAGCTGTTTTTT. Its translation is CAGRDYYTGELFF.

As for this clone: The junction departs from germline at one end; a sequencing error may be responsible. This rearrangement joins TRBV27 to TRBJ2-7, with a weak D call TRBD1 (7 bases). Germline V CDR1 and CDR2: MNHEY, SMNVEV (reference sequence). The CDR3 runs 13 residues. DNA for the CDR3: TGTGCCAGCAGGAGACAGGGAGGCTACGAGCAGTGCTTC. Its translation: CASRRQGGYEQCF.

This clone has a handful of counts. The chain joins TRBV18 to TRBJ1-5; TRBD1 matches 7 bases. CDR1 and CDR2 from the germline V gene are KGHSH and LQKENI. The length of the CDR3 is 15 residues. V lost 4 bases to trimming and J lost 2 bases; unmatched junction nucleotides: 5. CDR3 loop: CASSQGASGNQPQHF. CDR3 DNA: TGTGCCAGCTCACAGGGGGCATCGGGCAATCAGCCCCAGCATTTT.

This clone occurred a few times. The genes are TRBV10-3 and TRBJ2-4; D is possibly TRBD2 (6 bases). The germline V gene encodes CDR1 ENHRY and CDR2 SYGVKD. The CDR3 has 12 residues. V lost 2 bases and J lost 8, with 7 bases in between. This chain's CDR3 is CAISERRDIQYF. CDR3 nucleotides: TGTGCCATCAGTGAGAGGAGGGACATTCAGTACTTC.

CDR3 in DNA: TGTGCCAGCAGTCAACTTACCGGGACAGAAAATGAAAAACTGTTTTTT. Amino acid sequence: CASSQLTGTENEKLFF. The chain has TRBV6-6 and TRBJ1-4; 7 nucleotides agree with TRBD1. The CDR3 contains 16 residues. Trimming cost V 5 bases and J 5 bases; bases outside gene matches: 11. Germline V gives CDR1 MNHNY, CDR2 SVGAGI (reference sequence).

Judged by abundance, this clone is medium-sized (0.01 to 0.1%). The chain carries TRBV2 and TRBJ1-5; 11 nucleotides align to TRBD1. The CDR3 totals 19 residues. J lost 2 bases, V lost 2 bases, and 11 bases had no gene match. Germline CDR1 is SNHLY and CDR2 is FYNNEI. This CDR3 is CASSEYADRGPLGNQPQHF. In nucleotides, the CDR3 is TGTGCCAGCAGTGAATACGCGGACAGGGGGCCGTTGGGCAATCAGCCCCAGCATTTT.

The V call is TRBV7-6, the J call TRBJ2-1; the match to TRBD2 covers 12 bases. Germline assignment: CDR1 SGHVS and CDR2 FNYEAQ. Trimming took 5 bases from V and 3 from J; bases not matched to a gene: 14. The CDR3 spans 19 residues. The CDR3 reads CASSPYAGGLAGNYNEQFF. CDR3 nucleotide sequence: TGTGCCAGCAGCCCTTACGCCGGAGGACTAGCGGGGAACTACAATGAGCAGTTCTTC.

This chain links TRBV19 with TRBJ1-6; D not certain. Trimming took 9 bases from V and 7 from J, leaving 16 bases between them. Germline CDR1 is LNHDA and CDR2 is SQIVND (reference sequence). This CDR3 is 14 amino acids long. CDR3 sequence (DNA): TGTGCCAGCCAACCGGAGCGACTCAATTCACCCCTCCACTTT. It translates to CASQPERLNSPLHF.

The V call is TRBV5-1, the J call TRBJ2-5; weak D call: TRBD2 (5 bases). The CDR3 is made up of 13 amino acids. The germline gives CDR1 SGHRS, CDR2 YFSETQ. Trimming took 0 bases from V and 3 from J, leaving 6 bases between them. The CDR3 nucleotides read TGCGCCAGCAGCTTGGTCGGGGAAGAGACCCAGTACTTC. Its protein product is CASSLVGEETQYF. Together with reference TRBV5-1 and TRBJ2-5, the CDR3 gives the full variable domain: KAGVTQTPRYLIKTRGQQVTLSCSPISGHRSVSWYQQTPGQGLQFLFEYFSETQRNKGNFPGRFSGRQFSNSRSEMNVSTLELGDSALYLCASSLVGEETQYFGPGTRLLVL.

The gene calls are TRBV5-1 and TRBJ1-6, with TRBD1 matching 9 bases. Trimming cost V 2 bases and J 5 bases; bases outside gene matches: 11. Germline CDR1 is SGHRS and CDR2 is YFSETQ. CDR3 length: 18 amino acids. DNA for the CDR3: TGCGCCAGCAGCTTTGGACCCGTCCGACAGGGGGATAATTCACCCCTCCACTTT. It specifies CASSFGPVRQGDNSPLHF.

The gene calls are TRBV6-5 and TRBJ1-1; D is ambiguous. The CDR3 contains 12 residues. V lost 8 bases and J 4 bases, leaving 11 bases between the germline ends. Germline CDR1 and CDR2: MNHEY and SVGAGI. Here the CDR3 DNA reads TGTGCCAGCTCTCCCGGTGGCACTGAAGCTTTCTTT. Translation gives CASSPGGTEAFF.

The chain employs TRBV5-1 and TRBJ2-5, with 7 bases matching TRBD1. The CDR3 sequence is 13 residues long. The J segment lost 5 bases and the V segment lost 3 bases, leaving 4 bases of the junction unmatched. Germline V lookup: CDR1 SGHRS, CDR2 YFSETQ. CDR3 amino acids: CASSSGTVETQYF. The CDR3 nucleotides read TGCGCCAGCAGCTCCGGGACAGTGGAGACCCAGTACTTC.

The J gene is TRBJ2-7, the V gene TRBV11-2; TRBD2 is a possible D gene (6 bases). The germline gives CDR1 SGHAT, CDR2 FQNNGV. Trimming took 7 bases from V and 3 from J, leaving 10 bases between them. The CDR3 contains 12 residues. This chain's CDR3 is CASTSTSYEQYF. CDR3 bases: TGTGCCAGCACCTCGACTAGCTACGAGCAGTACTTC.